Below, 17 T cell receptor beta chains from the same sample are listed, as sequenced in a study of shared clonotypes between healthy human individuals. TCRdb keeps only in-frame clones here, not all; method: immunoSEQ multiplex PCR. Among about 480,000 clones, approximately 85% were seen once, and the ten largest hold 10% to 15%. Material for sequencing was PBMCs. These receptors were obtained from a middle-aged woman in good health. Some clones in this sample may be carry-over from other donors' samples.

This clone was picked up many times. The identical CDR3 is also encoded by other nucleotide sequences in the sample. The chain carries TRBV18 and TRBJ2-3; 13 nucleotides match TRBD2. Germline lookup yields CDR1 KGHSH and CDR2 LQKENI. V was pared by 3 bases and J by 2 bases, with 5 bases of the junction left unmatched. The CDR3 runs to 17 residues. CDR3 sequence: CASSPATSGRITDTQYF. Written as DNA, the CDR3 is TGTGCCAGCTCACCTGCGACTAGCGGGAGGATCACAGATACGCAGTATTTT.

This chain uses TRBV5-1 with TRBJ2-7, with D possibly being TRBD1 (6 bases). The V and J ends lost 0 bases and 4 bases respectively, with 8 bases between them. Germline loops: CDR1 SGHRS, CDR2 YFSETQ. This CDR3 region has 13 residues. CDR3 sequence: CASSLGDKYEQYF. The CDR3 bases are TGCGCCAGCAGCTTGGGGGACAAGTACGAGCAGTACTTC.

The chain is built from TRBV21-1 and TRBJ2-5; the table calls TRBD1, which could not be checked here. Matching the DNA end better, TRBJ2-7 makes the J call doubtful. TRBV21-1 is listed as a pseudogene. The CDR3 runs 15 residues. The CDR3 DNA reads as TGTGCCAGCAGCAATAAGGCAGGGGGCTGGGGCGAGCAGTACTTC. Translated, it gives CASSNKAGGWGEQYF.

The V and J genes are TRBV5-4 and TRBJ2-2, with D unclear. Germline lookup yields CDR1 SGHNT and CDR2 YYREEE (reference sequence). V shed 0 bases and J shed 2 bases, with 8 bases lying between them. CDR3 length equals 15 residues. Written as DNA, the CDR3 is TGTGCCAGCAGCTTGGATCTACTAAACACCGGGGAGCTGTTTTTT. Its translation: CASSLDLLNTGELFF.

This clone has a single count. The chain has TRBV27 and TRBJ2-7, with D hard to call. CDR3 length equals 14 residues. V was clipped by 3 bases and J by 3 bases, with 12 bases between them. Germline CDR1 reads MNHEY; CDR2 reads SMNVEV (reference sequence). This CDR3 is CASSFRRTNYEQYF. Written as DNA, the CDR3 is TGTGCCAGCAGTTTCCGCAGAACTAACTACGAGCAGTACTTC.

This chain joins TRBV7-9 and TRBJ2-5; D call uncertain. CDR1 SEHNR and CDR2 FQNEAQ come from the germline V gene (reference sequence). Deletions cut 5 bases from V and 2 bases from J, with 15 bases between. The CDR3 contains 15 residues. The CDR3 DNA follows: TGTGCCAGCAGCAGTAGACAAATCCAGCAAGAGACCCAGTACTTC. Translated, it gives CASSSRQIQQETQYF.

The chain carries TRBV15 and TRBJ2-5, with 9 nucleotides matching TRBD2. The DNA end favors TRBJ2-7, so the J call may be wrong. CDR1 LNHNV and CDR2 YYDKDF come from the germline V gene (reference sequence). The CDR3 runs to 14 residues. The chain's CDR3 is CATSRLLAGYEQYF. In nucleotides, the CDR3 is TGTGCCACCAGCAGGCTCCTAGCGGGATACGAGCAGTACTTC.

Worth noting for this clone: An end of the junction differs from the germline gene, which may be a read error. V and J are TRBV11-1 and TRBJ2-5; no reliable D call. This CDR3 spans 11 amino acids. Germline V gene lookup returns CDR1 SGHAT and CDR2 FQDESV (reference sequence). DNA for the CDR3: TGTGCCAGCAGGTCCCAAGTGACCCAGTACTTC. Amino acid sequence: CASRSQVTQYF.

This clone has a single count. The chain uses TRBV9 and TRBJ1-1; D call uncertain. The CDR3 contains 15 residues. Trimming cost V 4 bases and J 6 bases, with 19 bases left between them. The germline CDR1 and CDR2 sequences are SGDLS and YYNGEE. The CDR3 bases are TGTGCCAGCAGCTCCGGGGAGGAGCCGCACGCTGAAGCTTTCTTT. Translated: CASSSGEEPHAEAFF. Combining the CDR3 with reference TRBV9 and TRBJ1-1 gives the whole variable domain DSGVTQTPKHLITATGQRVTLRCSPRSGDLSVYWYQQSLDQGLQFLIQYYNGEERAKGNILERFSAQQFPDLHSELNLSSLELGDSALYFCASSSGEEPHAEAFFGQGTRLTVV.

The chain employs TRBV27 and TRBJ2-1; D remains unclear. The V end lost 2 bases, the J end lost 2 bases, and 7 bases lay between the germline ends. The CDR3 length is 14 residues. The germline V gene encodes CDR1 MNHEY and CDR2 SMNVEV (reference sequence). CDR3 nucleotides: TGTGCCAGCAGTTTAGCCGTAGCCTACAATGAGCAGTTCTTC. Amino acids: CASSLAVAYNEQFF.

This clone has just one count. This rearrangement joins TRBV9 to TRBJ1-1, with 9 bases identical to TRBD1. The CDR3 is made up of 14 amino acids. Losses at the gene ends were 3 bases for V and 3 bases for J; bases not matched to a gene: 3. Per the germline V gene, CDR1 is SGDLS and CDR2 is YYNGEE. The CDR3 spells CASSGGQGDTEAFF. The CDR3 DNA sequence: TGTGCCAGCAGCGGGGGACAGGGAGACACTGAAGCTTTCTTT.

The chain carries TRBV6-1 and TRBJ2-1; a possible D gene is TRBD2 (6 bases). Germline CDR1 and CDR2: MNHNS and SASEGT. The V end was cut by 0 bases, the J end by 10 bases, with 7 bases between. The CDR3 has 12 amino acids. CDR3 nucleotide sequence: TGTGCCAGCAGTGAAGCTGCGGGAGAGCAGTTCTTC. Translated, it gives CASSEAAGEQFF.

In this sample, this clone turned up a few times. This chain uses TRBV18 with TRBJ2-7; 8 bases match TRBD1. CDR3 size: 12 residues. CDR1 KGHSH and CDR2 LQKENI come from the germline V gene. V lost 3 bases to trimming and J lost 5 bases; unmatched junction nucleotides: 0. In DNA, the CDR3 is TGTGCCAGCTCACCGACAGGGGACGAGCAGTACTTC. This gives the protein CASSPTGDEQYF.

The V call is TRBV5-6, the J call TRBJ2-5; D not certain. CDR1 SGHDT and CDR2 YYEEEE come from the germline V gene. The CDR3 loop spans 12 amino acids. Trimming took off 4 bases at V and 1 base at J, with 5 bases between the two ends. The CDR3 loop reads CASSAPQETQYF. The CDR3 bases are TGTGCCAGCAGCGCTCCCCAAGAGACCCAGTACTTC.

This chain links TRBV7-9 with TRBJ2-1; D uncertain. Germline V gives CDR1 SEHNR, CDR2 FQNEAQ (reference sequence). The CDR3 has 14 amino acids. The V end lost 5 bases, the J end lost 4 bases, and 12 bases lay between the germline ends. CDR3: CASSLSYWYNEQFF. The CDR3 DNA follows: TGTGCCAGCAGCCTCAGCTATTGGTACAATGAGCAGTTCTTC.

CDR3 sequence (DNA): TGTGCCAGCAGTTTATTCCCCGGACAGGGGGCTTTGAACACTGAAGCTTTCTTT. Its protein product is CASSLFPGQGALNTEAFF. The chain links TRBV28 to TRBJ1-1; 11 positions agree with TRBD1. This CDR3 comprises 18 residues. Germline V lookup: CDR1 MDHEN, CDR2 SYDVKM. V shed 1 base and J 0 bases; nucleotides not matched to a gene: 7.

The rearrangement uses TRBV7-2 and TRBJ2-4; 11 bases fit TRBD1. This CDR3 contains 14 residues. Looked up from germline, CDR1 is SGHTA and CDR2 is FQGNSA. With V trimmed by 5 bases and J by 7 bases, 4 bases remained unmatched. CDR3 protein: CASSPRDRGNIQYF. The CDR3 DNA reads TGTGCCAGCAGCCCAAGGGACAGGGGGAACATTCAGTACTTC.